This TCR beta chain was identified in a study of blood T cell repertoires in COVID-19 (dated by TCRdb to the early 2020s). Context from the whole study: Samples covering the acute and convalescent phases of COVID-19 were provided by collaborators in the United States, Italy and Spain. The prospective study material was composed of cDNA or gDNA derived from T cells, B-cell-depleted T cells, or PBMCs. Subjects who had been exposed to COVID-19, were actively infected with it, or had recovered from it provided the deeply sampled blood TCRbeta repertoires that made up the dataset. The repertoires were made available in a free public database intended to serve as a resource for research on the immune response to SARS-CoV-2. Samples came from the ongoing ImmuneRACE study (first 160 participants) plus 1,254 subjects from 6 global collaborators. Nearly every sample came with metadata listing a de-identified subject ID, COVID-19 status, age in years and sex. Where available, HLA class I and class II types were taken from metadata supplied by the sample provider and were not determined by assay-based typing. On the study overall, not on this receptor specifically: The quantity of clinical and demographic metadata differed by source and by participant and was supplied without curation.

Trimming takes 1 base from V and 7 bases from J, and the germline ends sit 20 bases apart. Inclusive of the bounding cysteine and phenylalanine, the CDR3 is 18 residues long. Only the CDR3 DNA stays, 54 bases, in frame from base 1. Based on the germline V gene (reference sequence), the CDR1 and CDR2 sequences are LGHDT and YNNKEL. About this clone: It lacks a known antigen. No base qualities exist here, and no much larger clone lies one base off it.

TCRbeta CDR3 regions were amplified from genomic DNA by means of the immunoSEQ Assay, a bias-controlled multiplex PCR. Turning to the authors' computational methods: Within the assay, amplification of reference gene primers was used to estimate how many nucleated cells each sample contained. To quantify the absolute abundance of each unique TCRbeta CDR3 rearrangement, sequence reads were collapsed and filtered. For each sample, productive Simpson clonality was calculated by taking the square root of Simpson's diversity index across productive rearrangements. What TCRdb holds here is the immuneACCESS table cut down to in-frame rearrangements. Part of the clones is not present; checked against another copy, under half of the missing clones reflect an unresolved V gene, and the others are unexplained. From that table come the V and J calls and clone size; the DNA was used to work out D and trimming. The sample table shows more than 200,000 clones, and around 83% are seen once. Together, the top ten hold roughly 8.2% of the sample.

In Seattle, one collaborating source enrolled patients while the infection was active and tracked those patients longitudinally over the course of disease. Whole blood was collected in K2EDTA tubes by collaborating institutions according to the institutions' own protocols. For TCRbeta analysis, collaborators shipped samples in one of three forms: frozen whole blood, isolated PBMCs, or DNA extracted from either of those sample types. The TCR comes from a woman older than 75 with COVID-19, enrolled during active disease. The sequence joins TRBV3-1 (or the pseudogene TRBV3-2) to TRBJ1-6; the D gene is possibly TRBD1, with 5 bases matching. The sequencing input was peripheral blood. CDR3 region: CASSQGSSRVTGNSPLHF. The nucleotide sequence reads as follows: TGTGCCAGCAGCCAAGGATCCTCCAGGGTTACGGGCAATTCACCCCTCCACTTT.